The present TCR beta chain was sequenced within a study of cytomegalovirus exposure and HLA in healthy donors (dated by TCRdb to the late 2010s). A note on the overall study: An earlier analysis of approximately 640 of the donors reported 250 to 350 Gb of sequence data and around 110 million unique TCR beta sequences from 150 million to 200 million T cells. An early release covering around 630 HLA-typed donors comprised roughly 300 gigabases of sequencing data and 65 million to 100 million unique TCR sequences. Of the approximately 400 genotyped donors, 81% were placed in the genetic ancestry cluster associated with self-reported Caucasian donors. The study aimed to test whether cataloging public T cell receptors could reveal signatures of past pathogen exposure. The study used immunosequencing to profile the T cell repertoires of approximately 630 subjects and linked those repertoires to cytomegalovirus serostatus. In addition to the first cohort of several hundred subjects, a separate validation cohort of approximately 120 different subjects was used. To predict cytomegalovirus infection status, the study brought together high-throughput TCR immunosequencing, statistical association of individual TCRs with disease status, and machine learning. A later analysis re-examined previously published TCR beta repertoires from several hundred donors and added high-resolution HLA genotyping to investigate patterns of TCR occurrence. In the later analysis, no new phenotypic data were used to find candidate immune exposures; instead, reliance was placed on TCR beta sequences and their occurrence across donors. In an earlier analysis of a few hundred of the donors, high-throughput TCR beta sequencing was used to judge whether each TCR beta V gene segment behaved as functional or pseudogenic. Donor age, sex, ethnicity and CMV serostatus were compiled together with the repertoire data. In a later genetic analysis, genome-wide SNP genotypes for about three fifths of the roughly 670 donors were used, and that subset was treated as a discovery cohort. All discovery cohort repertoires had been generated on a single sequencing platform. HLA typing included class I and class II loci at four-digit resolution. Typing coverage differed by locus: A, B, C, DRB1 and DQB1 were typed in roughly 620-630 donors, DQA1 in about 500, DPA1 in some 570, and DPB1 in 450 to 480. A few DR-DQ haplotypes were handled as single units for association and clustering because linkage in the cohort was strong. Among roughly 370 genotyped donors of the cohort, an average of 235,054 unique TCR beta nucleotide sequences were sequenced per donor, roughly a sixth of them non-productive.

On this clone itself: Its antigen remains unidentified. Base qualities are not recorded, but no much larger clone differs from it by a single base.

The germline V end is reduced by 4 bases and the J end by 3 bases; junction bases left unmatched: 5. The germline V gene provides CDR1 SGHRS and CDR2 YFSETQ. Inclusive of the bounding cysteine and phenylalanine, the CDR3 is 14 residues long. Only the CDR3 DNA is retained, 42 bases long and in frame from the first base. Points the paper makes about the study in general: A later analysis found that most CMV-associated TCR beta chains appeared HLA-restricted, with HLA associations seemingly driven largely by CMV exposure. According to a later genetic analysis, donors in an Asian-associated ancestry cluster had fewer N-insertions in productive TCRs than the roughly 670-donor mean. A further reported finding was that TCR beta sequences accurately predicted the HLA-A and HLA-B alleles for most subjects in the first cohort. The cohort was sequenced for TCR beta chains only, and without alpha or paired-chain data the features that could be detected were limited. The earlier analysis of some 560 of the donors excluded roughly 17 rarely observed V segments, including chromosome 9 orphons, because counts were too low. In a later analysis, HLA-associated TCR beta chains were found to be more clonally expanded and to have lower generation probabilities than equally common non-associated chains. The study gave a list of under 200 TCR beta chains associated with cytomegalovirus. Assigning TCR associations to individual alleles was difficult when HLA alleles, especially DR and DQ, strongly co-occurred. In both the original and validation cohorts, the classifier was reported to diagnose cytomegalovirus status with high specificity and sensitivity. According to the authors, the approach could potentially be generalized to other disease states and immunological phenotypes. A group of highly shared sequence variants was considered likely to be a technical artifact of the sequencing pipeline. Roughly uniform sequencing depth across donors was assumed in presence/absence analyses, although this assumption may not hold. Some IMGT-functional V segments, including TRBV6-2 and TRBV6-3, could not be distinguished by the 87-base-pair reads and were therefore excluded. Broadly in line with IMGT annotations, most TCR beta V segments showed up in productive rearrangements about 90% or about 30% of the time in an earlier analysis of some 590 of the donors. A later analysis reported that several top co-occurrence clusters appeared linked to parvovirus B19, influenza, CMV and Epstein-Barr virus. Correlated functional status among segregating V segments might be attributable to linkage disequilibrium, but an unknown experimental factor could not be ruled out. Specific HLA alleles were associated with 15,000 to 20,000 TCR beta sequences at a false discovery rate of 0.05 in a later analysis. Most TCR sequences were observed very rarely across donors, whereas some public TCRs were present in many individuals. In a later analysis, the rate of TCR association differed among HLA loci, with DRB1 alleles having the most associated TCRs and HLA-C alleles having the fewest. Because HLA typing was missing for some donors at each locus, association tests included only the typed subset. In a later genetic analysis, a missense DCLRE1C variant was associated with V-gene and J-gene trimming of TCR beta chains, and the association was replicated in an independent cohort. The only immune exposure information available for the cohort was CMV serostatus. Three of the identified cytomegalovirus-associated TCR beta chains were confirmed in vitro to be specific for cytomegalovirus antigens.

Preparation of the library involved the immunoSEQ multiplex PCR assay. The multiplex PCR relied on a mix of 60 forward primers for TCR Vbeta segments and 13 reverse primers for TCR Jbeta segments. The CDR3 region of rearranged TCR beta genes was amplified from genomic DNA with a multiplex PCR assay. The amplified TCR beta libraries were sequenced on the Illumina HiSeq System as 87-base-pair reads. The source study handled its data this way. In a later analysis, tens of millions of unique TCR beta chains were counted across the 650 to 750 repertoires, and roughly 11 million of these chains were shared by at least two donors. A nearest-neighbor algorithm error-corrected the raw reads and collapsed the reads into unique sequences, merging closely related sequences to remove PCR and sequencing errors. Alignment of CDR3 sequences to IMGT reference sequences was used to assign V, D and J gene segments. For a sequence to be retained, a match of at least six nucleotides was required to both a V gene segment and a J gene segment. A rearrangement counted as productive if the CDR3 had no stop codons and remained in frame with V and J, and every other rearrangement counted as non-productive. CDR3 was defined according to IMGT convention as the region running from the second conserved V-encoded cysteine to the conserved J-encoded phenylalanine. The earlier analysis of some 550 of the donors excluded any sequence lacking an unambiguous match to a single V gene segment. In an earlier analysis of almost 600 of the donors, a V segment was called functional when productive rearrangements were above 56.7%, and segregating when the standard deviation between donors exceeded 5%. A statistical classification framework was built for diagnosing cytomegalovirus status from the catalog of TCR beta chain sequences. In a later analysis, TCR nucleotide sequences were compared against IMGT/GENE-DB human TR gene sequences so that V and J genes could be assigned. The TCRdist pipeline was used in a later analysis to assign CDR3 sequences and most-parsimonious VDJ recombination scenarios. In a later analysis, every TCR beta chain was defined by the combination of its CDR3 amino acid sequence and its V-gene family, and reads without a unique V-gene family were dropped. To address suspected cross-contamination and a sequencing artifact, a later analysis removed around 590 highly shared, low-generation-probability nucleotide sequences. A later analysis calculated a clonal expansion index for each public chain from normalized within-repertoire ranks of inferred template counts. A later analysis computed generation probabilities with a VDJ recombination model fitted to out-of-frame rearrangements, and checked the results against IGoR. In a later analysis, TCR-TCR, TCR-HLA and TCR-CMV co-occurrence was scored with hypergeometric tests, and a repertoire-size bias correction was applied to TCR pairs. To estimate false discovery rates, a later analysis permuted the HLA or CMV assignments 20 times. In a later analysis, co-occurring TCRs were grouped with DBSCAN, and TCRdist sequence similarity was added when clustering was performed within HLA-allele-positive subsets. For co-occurrence clustering, repertoires with fewer than 30,000 or more than 120,000 public chains were excluded, along with about five repertoires with anomalous nucleotide sharing. TCRdb obtained this table from immuneACCESS and retained in-frame rearrangements with V and J assigned. These tables miss some clones; where compared with another copy, unresolved V genes account for less than half of the shortfall, and the remainder is unexplained. Clone size and the V and J calls come from that table; the DNA yielded D and trimming. The sample records approximately 170,000 clones, 68% of which are singletons. The ten most abundant clones make up approximately 1.3% of the sample.

The cohort consisted of 600 to 700 healthy bone marrow donors. At the time of sampling, all cohort members were nominally healthy, though unrecorded immune exposures were likely present. The donor tested CMV seronegative and was one of the 352 seronegative cohort members. Every donor gave a peripheral blood sample, and the peripheral blood mononuclear cells from that sample were used for TCR beta sequencing. The Qiagen DNeasy Blood Extraction Kit was used to extract genomic DNA from the blood cell samples. Sequenced input: PBMCs. The source is a middle-aged man in good health and CMV-seronegative. The chain links TRBV5-1 with TRBJ2-7, and 9 junctional nucleotides match TRBD1. The CDR3 sequence is CASSIRQGDYEQYF. The bases read TGCGCCAGCAGCATAAGACAGGGGGACTACGAGCAGTACTTC.